These 7 T cell receptor beta chains were sequenced from one sample in a study of blood T cells in healthy people across ages. The second PCR ran roughly 6 to 11 cycles with a sample-barcoded 5' primer and J-beta primers. TCRdb fed the 5' RACE reads into MiXCR, producing one record per CDR3 protein. The data show about 650,000 distinct CDR3 sequences, 52% seen once. The sequenced sample consisted of blood. The receptors were sampled from a woman older than 75 in good health.

This sequence joins TRBV24-1 and TRBJ1-1; weak D call: TRBD1 (5 bases). The CDR3 has 12 residues. Germline CDR1 reads KGHDR; CDR2 reads SFDVKD. Trimming pared 5 bases from V and 8 bases from J, leaving 11 bases between. CDR3 bases: TGTGCCACCAGTGCCCTGGGACGGGAAGCTTTCTTT. Translating gives CATSALGREAFF.

This clonotype has only a few counts. The chain uses TRBV10-3 and TRBJ1-5; D not certain. This CDR3 is built from 15 residues. V lost 2 bases to trimming and J lost 4 bases, with 12 bases between them. Per the germline V gene, CDR1 is ENHRY and CDR2 is SYGVKD. DNA for the CDR3: TGTGCCATCAGTGAGCCTGCCGCGGGGAATCAGCCCCAGCATTTT. This gives the protein CAISEPAAGNQPQHF.

CDR3 sequence: CASSYSQGWGTEAFF. The CDR3 DNA follows: TGTGCCAGCAGCTATTCACAGGGATGGGGCACTGAAGCTTTCTTT. The chain carries TRBV7-9 and TRBJ1-1; tentatively, D is TRBD1 (6 bases). The CDR3 extends over 15 amino acids. Deletions cut 4 bases from V and 4 bases from J, with 16 bases between. Germline values: CDR1 SEHNR, CDR2 FQNEAQ (reference sequence).

This clonotype was seen a single time. CDR3 region: CASSLSTGRGAEAFF. The DNA for the CDR3 is TGTGCCAGCAGCTTAAGTACAGGTCGCGGCGCTGAAGCTTTCTTT. This chain joins TRBV7-9 and TRBJ1-1; D perhaps matches TRBD1 (5 bases). The CDR3 extends over 15 amino acids. Trimming removed 2 bases at V and 6 bases at J, with 16 bases between. Germline CDR1 is SEHNR and CDR2 is FQNEAQ (reference sequence).

The chain joins TRBV9 to TRBJ2-3; 9 nucleotides align to TRBD1. The V and J ends lost 1 base and 5 bases, in that order; junction bases with no gene match: 5. The CDR3 is 15 amino acids. Germline CDR1 and CDR2: SGDLS and YYNGEE. For the CDR3, the DNA is TGTGCCAGCAGCGTAACAGGGGGCGCAATAGATACGCAGTATTTT. Residues: CASSVTGGAIDTQYF.

A remark on this clonotype: A much larger clonotype is one base distant, so this may be a read error. The rearrangement links TRBV12-3 or TRBV12-4 to TRBJ2-5; TRBD1 matches 7 bases. V shed 6 bases, J shed 11 bases, and the junction held 21 bases outside the gene matches. There are 16 residues in the CDR3. The CDR3 loop reads CASSLGVTGRKNEQYF. As DNA, the CDR3 is TGTGCCAGCAGCCTAGGGGTGACAGGGCGGAAAAATGAGCAGTACTTC.

This chain uses TRBV6-5 with TRBJ2-5; D is tentatively TRBD1 or TRBD2 (5 bases each). The germline V gene has CDR1 MNHEY and CDR2 SVGAGI. The CDR3 consists of 11 residues. Trimming shortened V by 7 bases and J by 4 bases, and 7 bases separated the two germline ends. The CDR3 bases are TGTGCCAGCATTGGGGGAGAGACCCAGTACTTC. Translation gives CASIGGETQYF.